The source of this TCR beta chain is a study of control samples from healthy donors and cancer patients (dated by TCRdb to the early 2020s). Library generation was performed with the immunoSEQ multiplex PCR assay. Not all clones reach the TCRdb copy of this immuneACCESS table, which keeps in-frame sequences only. Checked studies attribute under half of the gap to unresolved V genes and leave the rest unexplained. In all, the sample holds around 92,000 clones, and almost 85% of those were seen once. Of the sample, approximately 2% is held by the ten largest clones. As regards this clone: No cognate antigen has been identified for it. Nothing much larger sits one base from this clone, and base qualities are not available.

At the junction V is shortened by 5 bases and J by 5 bases; bases outside the gene matches: 11. Via the germline V gene (reference sequence), CDR1 is LNHDA and CDR2 SQIVND. There are 16 amino acids in the CDR3, from cysteine to phenylalanine inclusive. Only the CDR3 portion is preserved as DNA: 48 bases, with reading frame beginning at the first base. The sequence is built from TRBV19 and TRBJ2-2, with 7 bases matching TRBD1. The sequence derives from a man aged 60 to 75 in good health. The material sequenced was blood. The nucleotides read TGTGCCAGTAGTGACGCCGGGACAGTCATAACCGGGGAGCTGTTTTTT. It is translated as CASSDAGTVITGELFF.